This T cell receptor beta chain was captured in a study of cytomegalovirus exposure and HLA in healthy donors. Turning to the study itself: Some 180 million T cells yielded fewer than 120 million unique TCR beta sequences in earlier analysis.

V dropped 2 bases and J dropped 6 bases, with 17 bases sitting between them. The germline V gene has CDR1 MGHDK and CDR2 SYGVNS. The CDR3 contains 16 residues. Findings of the study overall: When analyzed later, a missense DCLRE1C variant was found to be linked to TCR beta V- and J-gene trimming. Later analysis indicated greater clonal expansion among HLA-associated TCR beta chains than among equally common other chains. The investigators catalogued 150 to 200 TCR beta chains as cytomegalovirus-associated.

With 60 Vbeta and 13 Jbeta primers, the PCR was carried out. Libraries were prepared by immunoSEQ multiplex PCR; TCRdb keeps only in-frame clonotypes and omits some of them. The sample has 150,000 to 200,000 clones, 81% seen once. To note about this clone: Its antigen is unknown.

The source material was PBMCs. This clonotype was sampled from a man aged 18 to 29 in good health and CMV-seronegative. The chain is built from TRBV25-1 and TRBJ2-1; tentatively, D is TRBD2 (6 bases). CDR3 sequence (DNA): TGTGCCAGCAGTGAAATTTCGGGACTCTATGGCAATGAGCAGTTCTTC. It encodes CASSEISGLYGNEQFF.